One sample yielded the 2 T cell receptor beta chains listed below, sequenced in a study. TCRdb itself ran the RT-PCR reads through MiXCR, one entry per CDR3 protein. The sample shows around 700,000 distinct CDR3 sequences, over 12% of them seen only once. The sequenced material came from memory CD4+ T cells from blood. Receptors were obtained from a female donor in good health, serving as a healthy control.

This clonotype was observed a single time. The CDR3 DNA is TGCAGTGCTCCGCAGGCCGCGGGGGAGACCCAGTACTTC. It codes for CSAPQAAGETQYF. V gene TRBV20-1 combines with J gene TRBJ2-5; D might be TRBD2 (6 bases). The CDR3 loop spans 13 amino acids. In germline, CDR1 is DFQATT, CDR2 SNEGSKA (reference sequence). Trimming cost V 5 bases and J 5 bases, with 15 bases left between them.

This clonotype came up once. This rearrangement joins TRBV5-1 to TRBJ2-2; possibly TRBD2 for D (5 bases). Per the germline V gene, CDR1 is SGHRS and CDR2 is YFSETQ. Trimming removed 4 bases from V and 1 base from J, with 11 bases in between. The CDR3 is made up of 15 amino acids. The CDR3 is CASSLSDWNTGELFF. In DNA form, the CDR3 reads TGCGCCAGCAGCCTATCGGACTGGAACACCGGGGAGCTGTTTTTT.